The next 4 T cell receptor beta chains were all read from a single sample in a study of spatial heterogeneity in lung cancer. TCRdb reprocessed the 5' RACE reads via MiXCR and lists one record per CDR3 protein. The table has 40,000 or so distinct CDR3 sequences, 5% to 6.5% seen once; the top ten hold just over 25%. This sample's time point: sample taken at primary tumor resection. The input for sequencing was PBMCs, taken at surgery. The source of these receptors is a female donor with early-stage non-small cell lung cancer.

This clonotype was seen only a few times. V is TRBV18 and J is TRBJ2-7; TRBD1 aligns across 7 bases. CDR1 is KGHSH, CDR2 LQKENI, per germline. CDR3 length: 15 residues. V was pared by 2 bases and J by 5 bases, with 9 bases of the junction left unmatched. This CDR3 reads CASSPVGQVGNEQYF. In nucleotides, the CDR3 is TGTGCCAGCTCACCAGTTGGACAGGTTGGGAACGAGCAGTACTTC.

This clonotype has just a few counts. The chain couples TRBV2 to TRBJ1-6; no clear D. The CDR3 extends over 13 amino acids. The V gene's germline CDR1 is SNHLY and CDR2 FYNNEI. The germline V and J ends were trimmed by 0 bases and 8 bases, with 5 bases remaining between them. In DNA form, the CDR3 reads TGTGCCAGCAGTGAAGCGGCGGATTCACCCCTCCACTTT. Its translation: CASSEAADSPLHF.

This CDR3 reads CASSSTGADTEAFF. CDR3 in DNA: TGCGCCAGCAGCTCGACAGGGGCGGACACTGAAGCTTTCTTT. The V gene is TRBV5-1, the J gene TRBJ1-1, with 8 bases fitting TRBD1. This CDR3 spans 14 amino acids. Germline V gives CDR1 SGHRS, CDR2 YFSETQ. V gave up 3 bases and J gave up 3 bases; unmatched junction bases: 4.

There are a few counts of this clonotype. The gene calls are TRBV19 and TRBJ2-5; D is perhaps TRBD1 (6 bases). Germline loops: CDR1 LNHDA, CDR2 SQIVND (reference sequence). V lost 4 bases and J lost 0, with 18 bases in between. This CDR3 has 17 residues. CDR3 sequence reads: CASSTLWRGGNQETQYF. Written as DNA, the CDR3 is TGTGCCAGTAGTACCCTCTGGCGAGGGGGAAACCAAGAGACCCAGTACTTC.